This entry features one T cell receptor (beta chain) sequence. One end of the junction is discordant with germline, which a read error may explain. The data were obtained in a study of tumor-infiltrating lymphocytes in primary liver carcinoma. For each extraction, RNA and DNA were obtained together from about 21-30 mg of unsorted bulk tissue. A primer matching the constant region was used to make TCR beta cDNA from 500 to 650 ng of total RNA. Generation of the TCR beta libraries relied on three nested multiplex PCR rounds using slightly modified ARM-PCR. TRBV1-TRBV30 forward primers paired with a C-beta reverse primer were used in the first two PCR rounds, which ran roughly 11 cycles each. TCRdb called the multiplex PCR reads again in MiXCR, with one record for every CDR3 protein. The table has about 120,000 distinct CDR3 sequences, about two thirds seen once; the top ten hold over 6.5%. This CDR3 comprises 11 residues.

The chain uses TRBV12-3 or TRBV12-4 and TRBJ1-1; D is unclear. This sequence originates from a woman aged 55-69 years with primary liver carcinoma and hepatitis B virus infection. What was sequenced was tumor-adjacent normal liver tissue. CDR3 DNA sequence: TGTGCCTGCAGCCTATCTCGGGAAGCTTTCTTT. Its protein is CACSLSREAFF.